This T cell receptor beta chain emerged from a study of blood T cell repertoires in COVID-19. Trimming removed 4 bases at V and 0 bases at J, with 11 bases between. The V gene's germline CDR1 is SGHDT and CDR2 YYEEEE. The CDR3 sequence is 15 residues long. Repertoires were generated with immunoSEQ multiplex PCR, while TCRdb's copy carries only in-frame clones and drops some. Of 150,000 or so clones listed, roughly 85% are singletons. The chain has TRBV5-6 and TRBJ1-3, with no clear D. The sequenced sample consisted of peripheral blood. The sequence derives from a human donor with acute or convalescent COVID-19. The donor label of this sample is uncertain. The CDR3 nucleotides read TGTGCCAGCAGCCCCAGACGGGTCTCTGGAAACACCATATATTTT. This sequence encodes CASSPRRVSGNTIYF.